This T cell receptor (beta chain) was captured in a study of PD-L1 blockade in urothelial cancer. About the research overall: Blood analyses occurred 3 weeks (second dose) and 6 weeks post treatment start. Specimens of blood held a median count of roughly 150,000 T cells.

Every patient provided from 1 to 8 samples, collected pretreatment and on-treatment. What went into each PCR as a spike was synthetic TCR analog templates. Here immunoSEQ multiplex PCR was the method, and the copy in TCRdb shows in-frame clones only, minus some. The profile shows 71,000 or so clones, about 89% of them singletons. The count of this clone is one. This clonotype originated in a man aged 55 to 70 with urothelial cancer. Sequences were derived from PBMCs, sampled around atezolizumab (anti-PD-L1) treatment.

The CDR3 spells CASSLRDSREKLFF. In nucleotides, the CDR3 is TGTGCCAGCAGCTTAAGGGACAGTCGAGAAAAACTGTTTTTT. The V call is TRBV7-2, the J call TRBJ1-4, with 7 bases identical to TRBD1. Germline CDR1 is SGHTA and CDR2 is FQGNSA. V lost 2 bases, J lost 8 bases, and 5 bases stayed unmatched. The CDR3 loop spans 14 amino acids.